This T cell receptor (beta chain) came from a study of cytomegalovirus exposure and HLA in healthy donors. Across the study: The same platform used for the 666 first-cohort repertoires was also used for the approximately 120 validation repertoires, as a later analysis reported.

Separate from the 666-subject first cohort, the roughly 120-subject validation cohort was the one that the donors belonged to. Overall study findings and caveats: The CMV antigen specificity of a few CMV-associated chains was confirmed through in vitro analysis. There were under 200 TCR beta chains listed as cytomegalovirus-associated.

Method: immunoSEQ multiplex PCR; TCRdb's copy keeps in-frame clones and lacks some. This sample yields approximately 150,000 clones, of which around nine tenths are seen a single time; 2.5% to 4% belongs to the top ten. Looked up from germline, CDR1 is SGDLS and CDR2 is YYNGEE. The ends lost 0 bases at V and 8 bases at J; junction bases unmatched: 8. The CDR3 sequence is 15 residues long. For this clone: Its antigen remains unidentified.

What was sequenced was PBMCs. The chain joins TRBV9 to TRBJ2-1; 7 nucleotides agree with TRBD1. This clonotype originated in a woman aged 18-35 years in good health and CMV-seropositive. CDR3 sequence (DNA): TGTGCCAGCAGCGTAGCGGTTAGCACAGGGGATGAGCAGTTCTTC. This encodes CASSVAVSTGDEQFF.